This T cell receptor (beta chain) was obtained from a study of blood T cell repertoires in COVID-19. The protocol was immunoSEQ multiplex PCR, while the TCRdb copy is restricted to in-frame clones and leaves out a portion. The top ten hold roughly 7% of the sample, which has around 310,000 clones, 90% seen once. The receptor was isolated from a woman aged 30 to 39 with COVID-19, enrolled during active disease. The sample comprised peripheral blood.

The CDR3 is CASSLGGRVADTEAFF. In DNA form, the CDR3 reads TGTGCCAGCAGCTTAGGGGGCAGGGTAGCGGACACTGAAGCTTTCTTT. V gene TRBV11-2 combines with J gene TRBJ1-1; TRBD1 might be the D (5 bases). This CDR3 is built from 16 residues. Trimming cost V 1 base and J 3 bases, with 15 bases left between them. Germline-derived CDR1 and CDR2 are SGHAT and FQNNGV.